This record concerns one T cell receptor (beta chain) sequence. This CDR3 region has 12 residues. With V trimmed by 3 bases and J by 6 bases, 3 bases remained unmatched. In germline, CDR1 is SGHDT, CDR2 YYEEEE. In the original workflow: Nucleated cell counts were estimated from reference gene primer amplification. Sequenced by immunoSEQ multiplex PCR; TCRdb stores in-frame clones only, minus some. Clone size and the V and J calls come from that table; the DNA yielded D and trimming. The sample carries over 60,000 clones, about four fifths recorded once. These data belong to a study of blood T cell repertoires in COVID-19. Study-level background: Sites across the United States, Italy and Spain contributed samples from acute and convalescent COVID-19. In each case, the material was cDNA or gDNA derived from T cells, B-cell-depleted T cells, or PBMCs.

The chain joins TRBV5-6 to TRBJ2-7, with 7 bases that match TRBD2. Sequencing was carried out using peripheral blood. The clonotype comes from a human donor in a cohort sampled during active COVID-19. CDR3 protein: CASSSGRGEQYF. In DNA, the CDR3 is TGTGCCAGCAGCTCTGGGAGGGGCGAGCAGTACTTC.